The sequence of this T cell receptor beta chain was determined in a study of shared clonotypes between healthy human individuals. Across the study: Per-donor plates numbered three CD4 naive, three CD4 memory, two CD8 naive and one CD8 memory. Study conclusions and caveats: Relative to memory subsets, naive subsets generally showed larger estimated richness. The study drew on few donors, limiting represented genetic and exposure-history diversity.

A note on this clone: Its antigen is still unknown.

Germline V gene sequence: CDR1 KGHSH, CDR2 LQKENI. CDR3 size: 15 residues. V shed 4 bases and J shed 7 bases, with 17 bases lying between them. For sorted subsets, about 190 ng DNA per replicate equaled tens of thousands of T cell genomes. Generated by immunoSEQ multiplex PCR, the TCRdb table keeps only in-frame clones and is missing some. This table has about 1.1 million clones, 70% to 80% appearing once. This sequence was found in a man younger than 30 in good health. Some clones in this sample may be carry-over from other donors' samples. Sequenced sample: memory CD4+ T cells from PBMCs. Indicated subset: CD45RA-negative fraction. This chain links TRBV18 with TRBJ2-1, with a tentative D call TRBD2 (5 bases). The chain's CDR3 is CASSQRRQNPNEQFF. In DNA, the CDR3 is TGTGCCAGCTCACAGCGGCGCCAAAACCCAAATGAGCAGTTCTTC. Full variable domain (outside the CDR3, taken from reference TRBV18 and TRBJ2-1): NAGVMQNPRHLVRRRGQEARLRCSPMKGHSHVYWYRQLPEEGLKFMVYLQKENIIDESGMPKERFSAEFPKEGPSILRIQQVVRGDSAAYFCASSQRRQNPNEQFFGPGTRLTVL.